The clone carrying this T cell receptor beta chain was counted only a few times. This entry comes from a study of T-cell reconstitution after alpha-beta-depleted transplantation in children. Library preparation (for TCRbeta) was performed with unique molecular identifiers. TCRdb passed the PCR reads through MiXCR, listing each CDR3 protein once. This table has 500,000 to 750,000 distinct CDR3 sequences, 25% to 30% appearing once. Trimming removed 5 bases at V and 8 bases at J, with 12 bases between. The CDR3 covers 12 residues. Looked up from germline, CDR1 is DFQATT and CDR2 is SNEGSKA (reference sequence).

The TCR comes from a boy younger than two with Wiskott-Aldrich syndrome, due to receive a stem cell transplant. The chain couples TRBV20-1 to TRBJ1-4; D remains ambiguous. Here the sequenced sample was PBMCs, taken before TCRalphabeta/CD19-depleted stem cell transplant. The CDR3 sequence is CSAAPLREKLFF. The DNA of the CDR3 is TGCAGTGCTGCACCCCTCCGGGAAAAACTGTTTTTT.